Sequencing of this TCR beta chain was carried out in a study of CD8+CD57+ T cells in acquired aplastic anemia. Study information: CD4+ and CD8+ cells, once sorted, gave DNA averaging roughly 3.2 ug. Findings of the study overall: Simpson's diversity of CD8+ cells was not significantly different in patients compared with controls.

On this clonotype: The antigen is not known.

Genomic DNA served as template for TCR beta VDJ and CDR3 profiling. Each CDR3 protein gets one entry after TCRdb re-called the reads with MiXCR. Among 260,000 or so distinct CDR3 sequences listed, around 82% were seen once. CD8+CD57+ cell expansion, shown by flow cytometry, had occurred in the patients selected for sequencing. As a group, the patients uniformly had severe acquired aplastic anemia. This receptor was obtained from a human donor with aplastic anemia. Sequencing was done on a sample of sorted CD4+, CD8+, or CD8+CD57+ T cells (not recorded which) from PBMCs.

DNA for the CDR3: TGTGCCAGCAGCCATACAGACACAGGGAACACTGAAGCTTTCTTT. Amino acid sequence: CASSHTDTGNTEAFF. The rearrangement uses TRBV5-6 and TRBJ1-1, with D maybe TRBD1 (5 bases). V was pared by 4 bases and J by 1 base, with 14 bases between. Germline loops: CDR1 SGHDT, CDR2 YYEEEE. The CDR3 has 15 amino acids.